These T cell receptor beta chains were read from a single sample in a study of cytomegalovirus exposure and HLA in healthy donors. Using immunoSEQ multiplex PCR, the repertoire was profiled, and TCRdb retains in-frame clones only, with some absent. The sample has about 160,000 clones. Input material: PBMCs. These receptors originate from a man under 40 in good health and CMV-seronegative. Each CDR3 is given with its conserved first and last residue. A D gene is named only where the DNA matches it firmly.

TRBV27	TRBJ2-2	TRBD1	TGTGCCAGCAGTTTTATGGGGACAGGGGACACCGGGGAGCTGTTTTTT	CASSFMGTGDTGELFF
TRBV19	TRBJ1-3	TRBD1	TGTGCCAGTGGCAGACAGGGCCACTCTGGAAACACCATATATTTT	CASGRQGHSGNTIYF
TRBV5-4	TRBJ1-1	-	TGTGCCAGCAGCTTAGGGGGGGGGAGAGCTGAAGCTTTCTTT	CASSLGGGRAEAFF
TRBV7-3	TRBJ2-7	-	TGTGCCAGCAGCTATCGTCTAGCTTCCTACGAGCAGTACTTC	CASSYRLASYEQYF
TRBV11-3	TRBJ1-1	-	TGTGCCAGCAGGAGGGGGGGCACTGAAGCTTTCTTT	CASRRGGTEAFF
TRBV6-1	TRBJ1-5	-	TGTGCCAGCAGTTCCCCAGGGGACAATCAGCCCCAGCATTTT	CASSSPGDNQPQHF
TRBV11-3	TRBJ2-3	TRBD2	TGTGCCAGCAGCTTAGCCCTAGCGGGAAGGCACAGAACCCCCACAGATACGCAGTATTTT	CASSLALAGRHRTPTDTQYF
TRBV19	TRBJ2-2	TRBD1	TGTGCCACCCCTCGACAGGGGGCCGAGAACACCGGGGAGCTGTTTTTT	CATPRQGAENTGELFF
TRBV11-3	TRBJ1-1	-	TGTGCCAGCAGCTTATCCCACGACAGGAACACTGAAGCTTTCTTT	CASSLSHDRNTEAFF
TRBV11-2	TRBJ2-7	TRBD2	TGTGCCAGCAGCTTAGTCCTCGGGGGGGGCGAAACCTACGAGCAGTACTTC	CASSLVLGGGETYEQYF
TRBV14	TRBJ1-2	-	TGTGCCAGCAGCCAAATACCGGTAACCGGCTACACCTTC	CASSQIPVTGYTF
TRBV7-9	TRBJ1-1	-	TGTGCCAGCAGCTTAAATGAGGGCACTGAAGCTTTCTTT	CASSLNEGTEAFF
TRBV28	TRBJ1-2	-	TGTGCCAGCGGTCTCCCGGGACAAGGGGGGGATGTCTATGGCTACACCTTC	CASGLPGQGGDVYGYTF
TRBV6-1	TRBJ2-3	-	TGTGCCAGCATAAATCCCACAGATACGCAGTATTTT	CASINPTDTQYF
TRBV19	TRBJ1-2	-	TGTGCCAGCACCAGGTCGTCTAACTATGGCTACACCTTC	CASTRSSNYGYTF
TRBV6-5	TRBJ1-2	TRBD1	TGTGCCAGCAGTTACTCCCGGACAGGGGGTGGCTATGGCTACACCTTC	CASSYSRTGGGYGYTF
TRBV10-2	TRBJ2-2	TRBD2	TGCGCCAGCAGGGGACTAGCGGGAGGGGTCACCGGGGAGCTGTTTTTT	CASRGLAGGVTGELFF